The 3 T cell receptor beta chains below come from one sample, sequenced in a study of blood T cell repertoires in COVID-19. TCRdb's copy holds only in-frame clones and misses some; the assay was immunoSEQ multiplex PCR. The sample lists a few hundred thousand clones, 65% to 90% seen once, with 9.7% in the top ten. The sample comprised peripheral blood. Receptor source: a man aged 45-60 years with active or convalescent COVID-19.

V and J are TRBV20-1 and TRBJ2-4; D is possibly TRBD2 (5 bases). Germline-derived CDR1 and CDR2 are DFQATT and SNEGSKA (reference sequence). The V end was cut by 4 bases, the J end by 6 bases, with 7 bases between. The CDR3 spans 11 residues. CDR3 in DNA: TGCAGTGCTACGGACTTAAACATTCAGTACTTC. Translating gives CSATDLNIQYF.

This clone was counted only a few times. The chain links TRBV21-1 to TRBJ2-7; the table names TRBD1, a call not compared with the DNA. TRBV21-1 is assigned pseudogene status. The CDR3 spans 16 residues. Here the CDR3 DNA reads TGTGCCAGCAGCAAAGTGAAGACAGGGGGCGTGGACGAGCAGTACTTC. The encoded protein is CASSKVKTGGVDEQYF.

The chain uses TRBV20-1 and TRBJ2-5, with D unclear. Germline loops: CDR1 DFQATT, CDR2 SNEGSKA (reference sequence). With 5 bases removed from V and 4 bases from J, the gap between germline ends came to 5 bases. The CDR3 is 10 residues long. The CDR3 coding sequence is TGCAGTGCTCCTATAGAGACCCAGTACTTC. Residues: CSAPIETQYF.